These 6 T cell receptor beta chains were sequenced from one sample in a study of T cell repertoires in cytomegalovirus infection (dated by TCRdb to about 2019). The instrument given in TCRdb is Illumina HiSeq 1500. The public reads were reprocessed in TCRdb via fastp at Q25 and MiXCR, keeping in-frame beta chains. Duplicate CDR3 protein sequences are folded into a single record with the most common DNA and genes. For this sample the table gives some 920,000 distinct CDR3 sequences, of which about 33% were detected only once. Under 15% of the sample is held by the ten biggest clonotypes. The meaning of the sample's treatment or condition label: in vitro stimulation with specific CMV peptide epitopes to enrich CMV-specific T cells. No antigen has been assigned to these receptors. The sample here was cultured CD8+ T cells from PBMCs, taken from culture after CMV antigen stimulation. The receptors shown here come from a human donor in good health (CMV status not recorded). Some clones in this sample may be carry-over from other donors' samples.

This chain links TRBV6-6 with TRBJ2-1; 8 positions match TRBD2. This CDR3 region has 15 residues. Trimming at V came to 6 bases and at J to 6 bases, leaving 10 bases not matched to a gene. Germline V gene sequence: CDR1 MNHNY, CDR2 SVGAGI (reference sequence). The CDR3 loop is CASRARGGGRNEQFF. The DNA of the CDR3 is TGTGCCAGCAGGGCCCGGGGGGGGGGCCGCAATGAGCAGTTCTTC.

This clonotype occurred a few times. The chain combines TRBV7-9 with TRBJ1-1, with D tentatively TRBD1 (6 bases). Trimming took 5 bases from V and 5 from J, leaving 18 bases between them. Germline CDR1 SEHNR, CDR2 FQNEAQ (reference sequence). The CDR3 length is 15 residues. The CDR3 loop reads CASSPTRGGGTEAFF. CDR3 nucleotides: TGTGCCAGCAGCCCCACCAGGGGCGGAGGAACTGAAGCTTTCTTT.

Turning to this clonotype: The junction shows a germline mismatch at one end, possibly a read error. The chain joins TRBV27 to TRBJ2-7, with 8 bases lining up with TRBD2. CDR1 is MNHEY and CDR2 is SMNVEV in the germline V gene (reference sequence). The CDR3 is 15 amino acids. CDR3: CASSLILAASYKQYF. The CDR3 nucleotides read TGTGCCAGCAGTTTGATACTAGCGGCCTCCTACAAGCAGTACTTC.

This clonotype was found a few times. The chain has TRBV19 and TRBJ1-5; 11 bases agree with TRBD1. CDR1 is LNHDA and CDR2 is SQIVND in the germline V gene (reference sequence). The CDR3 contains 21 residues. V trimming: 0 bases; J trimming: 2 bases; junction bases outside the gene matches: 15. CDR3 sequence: CASSIDPNGQGAILGNQPQHF. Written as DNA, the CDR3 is TGTGCCAGTAGTATAGACCCGAACGGACAGGGGGCGATTCTGGGCAATCAGCCCCAGCATTTT.

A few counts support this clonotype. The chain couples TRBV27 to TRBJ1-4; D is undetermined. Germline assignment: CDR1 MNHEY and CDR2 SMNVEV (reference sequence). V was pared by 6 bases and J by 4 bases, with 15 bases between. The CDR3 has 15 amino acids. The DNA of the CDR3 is TGTGCCAGCAGCTCTTGGAGTGCGGGTAATGAAAAACTGTTTTTT. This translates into CASSSWSAGNEKLFF.

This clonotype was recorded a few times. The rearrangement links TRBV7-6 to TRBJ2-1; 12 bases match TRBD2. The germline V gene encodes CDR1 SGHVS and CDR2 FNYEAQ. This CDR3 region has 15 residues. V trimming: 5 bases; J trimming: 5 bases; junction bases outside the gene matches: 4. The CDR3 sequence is CASSMGLAGHNEQFF. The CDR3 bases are TGTGCCAGCAGCATGGGACTAGCGGGCCACAATGAGCAGTTCTTC.